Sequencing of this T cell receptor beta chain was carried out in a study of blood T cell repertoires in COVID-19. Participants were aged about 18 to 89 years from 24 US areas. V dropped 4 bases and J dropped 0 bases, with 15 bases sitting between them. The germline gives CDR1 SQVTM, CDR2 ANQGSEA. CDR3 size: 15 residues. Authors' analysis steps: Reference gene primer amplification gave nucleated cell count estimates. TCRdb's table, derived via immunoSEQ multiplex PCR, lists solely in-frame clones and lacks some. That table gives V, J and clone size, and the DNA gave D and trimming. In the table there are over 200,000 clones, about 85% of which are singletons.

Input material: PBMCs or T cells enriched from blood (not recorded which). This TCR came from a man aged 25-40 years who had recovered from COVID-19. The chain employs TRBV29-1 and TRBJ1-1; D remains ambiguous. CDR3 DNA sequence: TGCAGCGTTGCGGGGAGACGGGCTGTGAACACTGAAGCTTTCTTT. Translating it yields CSVAGRRAVNTEAFF. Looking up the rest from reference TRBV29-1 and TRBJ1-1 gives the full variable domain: SAVISQKPSRDICQRGTSLTIQCQVDSQVTMMFWYRQQPGQSLTLIATANQGSEATYESGFVIDKFPISRPNLTFSTLTVSNMSPEDSSIYLCSVAGRRAVNTEAFFGQGTRLTVV.